The T cell receptor (beta chain) described here comes from a study of T cells in Graves' hyperthyroidism and ophthalmopathy (dated by TCRdb to the late 2010s). Study-level background: Peripheral blood was collected at initial diagnosis, before any treatment. To identify distinguishing TCR V-J signatures, a discovery cohort of around 98 patients was used, comprising 40 to 45 with Graves' ophthalmopathy and under 60 with stable Graves' hyperthyroidism. Whether ophthalmopathy could be predicted prospectively was tested in an independent validation cohort made up of 18 to 20 hyperthyroidism patients plus 17 patients who later progressed to ophthalmopathy. The roughly 100 discovery patients were randomly divided into training and test sets at a 7:3 ratio. Thyroid tissue and blood T-cell repertoires from several Graves' hyperthyroidism patients were also compared in the study. After blood sampling, hyperthyroidism patients were treated with methimazole at a starting dose of 30 mg daily, and ophthalmopathy patients were treated with high-dose intravenous methylprednisolone. The paper describes TCR Vbeta CDR3 sequencing of more than 120 peripheral blood samples, made up of 43 ophthalmopathy patients, approximately 76 hyperthyroidism patients and roughly 17 progressor patients.

What the work shows at the level of the full study, not this receptor alone: In cross-validation, a model built on a 13 V-J signature told ophthalmopathy apart from stable hyperthyroidism with approximately 90% sensitivity and around 83% specificity, and in testing the same model reached 80%/75%. In validation, the model predicted progression to ophthalmopathy with approximately 71% sensitivity and approximately 72% specificity, a median of around 6.6 months before onset. Most expanded thyroid clonotypes (frequency above 0.001) were also detected in blood, a finding suggesting that blood repertoires may reflect thyroid immune responses. No statistical method was used to fix the sample size in advance, and group allocation was not hidden from the investigators.

As encoded in the germline V gene, CDR1 is SGHAT while CDR2 is FQNNGV. V is clipped by 0 bases and J by 8 bases, and the sequence between their germline boundaries is 10 bases long. From the cysteine through the phenylalanine, the CDR3 covers 13 amino acids. CDR3 DNA is the only sequence kept; it has 39 bases, read in frame from the first base. Graves' hyperthyroidism was defined as stable when no progression to ophthalmopathy occurred over 18 months of follow-up. Hyperthyroidism patients were aged 18 to 65 years and newly diagnosed, with disease duration of less than 2 months. Patients with uncontrolled infections, other autoimmune diseases, pregnancy or lactation were excluded. Diagnoses were established on the basis of clinical symptoms, serum thyroxine and TRAb, thyroid ultrasound, and orbital computed tomography. PBMCs were separated from roughly 10 ml of fresh peripheral blood using Ficoll-Paque density gradient centrifugation. Trizol reagent was used to extract total RNA, and RNA quality was then checked on an Agilent 2100 Bioanalyzer.

This clonotype was observed a handful of times. Its cognate antigen has yet to be identified. No clone much larger than this one lies a single base away; base qualities are absent. The TCR beta CDR3 regions were amplified from RNA transcripts. For the first round of RT-PCR on the TCR CDR3, the HTBI primer set was used together with the Qiagen OneStep RT-PCR kit. Libraries were constructed in a second round of multiplex PCR, after which size selection and purification were carried out. Sequencing of the libraries was done on an Illumina HiSeq2000 using paired-end 100 bp reads. Under the source paper's analysis protocol: SOAPnuke was used to process the raw data, removing reads that contained adapters or uncalled bases, had a mean Phred below 15, or lacked an exact match to the constant primer or identifier. COPE v1.2.5 was used to merge the high-quality paired reads, and each unique nucleotide sequence was defined as a clonotype. MiTCR v1.1 was used to align clonotypes to the IMGT TRBV, TRBD and TRBJ reference segments. The analysis was restricted to V-J combinations with a frequency above 0.0001, which together covered 99.2% of the repertoires. The TCS score was defined as F50 (clonal expansion) divided by E x V (chaos), with BLOSUM62-based TCRdist calculated between CDR3 peptides within each V-J. Welch's t-statistics and random forest reduced around 520 V-J features to 13, which were used in a naive Bayes classifier (R e1071). TCRdb took the public reads, trimmed them with fastp at Q25, ran MiXCR for clone calling and kept in-frame beta chains. Rows matching on CDR3 protein sequence are summarized as one entry with the most common DNA and genes. The V and J calls follow TCRdb's processing rather than the paper's. This sample lists hundreds of thousands of distinct CDR3 sequences; 14% were detected once. Roughly 14% of the sample goes to the ten largest clones.

The specimen was blood. Recombination connected TRBV11-2 to TRBJ1-2; too little of a D gene remains to name it. The receptor was derived from a woman aged 40 to 50 with Graves' hyperthyroidism. The nucleotide sequence is TGTGCCAGCAGCTTAGACGGTGAACGGGGCTACACCTTC. Its product reads: CASSLDGERGYTF. Joined to the reference TRBV11-2 and TRBJ1-2 proteins, this CDR3 gives the full variable domain: EAGVAQSPRYKIIEKRQSVAFWCNPISGHATLYWYQQILGQGPKLLIQFQNNGVVDDSQLPKDRFSAERLKGVDSTLKIQPAKLEDSAVYLCASSLDGERGYTFGSGTRLTVV.